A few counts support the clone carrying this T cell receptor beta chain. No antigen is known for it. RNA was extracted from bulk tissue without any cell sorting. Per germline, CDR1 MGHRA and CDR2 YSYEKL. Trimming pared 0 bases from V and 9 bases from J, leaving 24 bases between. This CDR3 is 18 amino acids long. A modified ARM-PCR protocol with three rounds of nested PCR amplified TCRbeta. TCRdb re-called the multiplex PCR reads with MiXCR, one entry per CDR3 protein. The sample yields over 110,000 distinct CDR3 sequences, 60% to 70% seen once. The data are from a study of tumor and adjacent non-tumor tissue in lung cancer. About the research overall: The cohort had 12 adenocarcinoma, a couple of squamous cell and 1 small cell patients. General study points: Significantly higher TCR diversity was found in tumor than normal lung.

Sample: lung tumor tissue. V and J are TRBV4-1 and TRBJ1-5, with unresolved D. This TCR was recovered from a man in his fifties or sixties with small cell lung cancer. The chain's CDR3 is CASSQESGSLRAGGPQHF. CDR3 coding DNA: TGCGCCAGCAGCCAAGAGTCGGGTTCGCTCCGGGCAGGCGGGCCCCAGCATTTT.